The source of this T cell receptor (beta chain) is a study of cytomegalovirus exposure and HLA in healthy donors. Regarding the study as a whole: In the analysis, some V segments, TRBV6-2 and TRBV6-3 included, were excluded as indistinguishable. Among immune exposure information, only CMV serostatus was available.

Vbeta (60) and Jbeta (13) primers were used in the PCR. Measured with immunoSEQ multiplex PCR; TCRdb has only the in-frame clones, and not every one. The table has around 240,000 clones, 82% seen once; the top ten hold 5.4%. Germline assignment: CDR1 SGHRS and CDR2 YFSETQ. CDR3 length: 15 amino acids. V lost 4 bases and J 3 bases, leaving 17 bases between the germline ends. Points on this clone: Its specificity is unknown.

The rearrangement uses TRBV5-1 and TRBJ2-7; D gene unclear. Sequenced: PBMCs. This TCR derives from a woman in her thirties or forties in good health and CMV-seropositive. CDR3 sequence reads: CASSLLPQVDYEQYF. CDR3 in DNA: TGCGCCAGCAGCCTCTTACCCCAGGTTGACTACGAGCAGTACTTC.